Listed below are T cell receptor beta chains from one sample, sequenced in a study of long-term antiretroviral therapy in people with HIV. The repertoire was sequenced with immunoSEQ multiplex PCR; TCRdb's copy has only in-frame clones and lacks some. The sample shows fewer than 40,000 clones, less than 90% of them seen only once. The specimen comprised unsorted PBMCs, sampled 1.2 years after starting antiretroviral therapy. The receptor set was obtained from a woman aged 45-65 years with HIV. Each CDR3 is given with its conserved first and last residue. D genes are given only for firm matches. Not all rows give a size; the values are once, few, many and, for expanded clones, a class.

CDR3 DNA	CDR3 protein	clone size	V gene	J gene	D gene
TGTGCCAGTAGTATAAGCGGGGGCCCCGTCAATGAGCAGTTCTTC	CASSISGGPVNEQFF	NA	TRBV19	TRBJ2-1	TRBD2
TGCGCCAGTCGCCAGGGGCGGGTTGATGAGCAGTTCTTC	CASRQGRVDEQFF	NA	TRBV10-2	TRBJ2-1	NA
TGTGCCAGCAGCTTGGCTCTCTCCGTGGAGACCCAGTACTTC	CASSLALSVETQYF	NA	TRBV5-4	TRBJ2-5	NA
TGTGCCAGCAGCACAGGAGAGGAAAGGAGAGCTTTCTTT	CASSTGEERRAFF	NA	TRBV5-4	TRBJ1-1	NA
TGCGCCAGCAGCTTGACGACGGGATTGAACACTGAAGCTTTCTTT	CASSLTTGLNTEAFF	NA	TRBV5-1	TRBJ1-1	NA
TGTGCCAGAGACCGGACGGACGGAAACACCATATATTTT	CARDRTDGNTIYF	NA	TRBV2	TRBJ1-3	NA
TGTGCCAGCTCACCCACTAGCGGGGGGGCCCACAATGAGCAGTTCTTC	CASSPTSGGAHNEQFF	NA	TRBV18	TRBJ2-1	TRBD2
TGTGCCAGCAGCTTAAATAACGACTGGGGAAATGAGCAGTTCTTC	CASSLNNDWGNEQFF	NA	TRBV7-9	TRBJ2-1	NA
TGTGCCAGTAGTTATGCCGCGACAGGGTCTGGCGAGCAGTACTTC	CASSYAATGSGEQYF	NA	TRBV19	TRBJ2-7	TRBD1
TGTGCCAGTAGTCCTCTCAGGGGTAGCGAGCCCACAGATACGCAGTATTTT	CASSPLRGSEPTDTQYF	NA	TRBV19	TRBJ2-3	NA
TGTGCCAGCAGCCCCGGCCGCGGGGGGGCGTTCTACAATGAGCAGTTCTTC	CASSPGRGGAFYNEQFF	NA	TRBV7-8	TRBJ2-1	TRBD2
TGTGCCAGCAGCATGGGGTTTCGGGAAAAACTGTTTTTT	CASSMGFREKLFF	NA	TRBV13	TRBJ1-4	NA
TGCGCCAGCAGCTCCCCACAGGGGTCAGATACGCAGTATTTT	CASSSPQGSDTQYF	NA	TRBV5-1	TRBJ2-3	TRBD1
TGTGCCAGCAGCTTACGGGAATCCGGGGAGCTGTTTTTT	CASSLRESGELFF	few	TRBV7-3	TRBJ2-2	NA
TGTGCCTGGAGTCGGGACCGACCTCGTGGCTACACCTTC	CAWSRDRPRGYTF	NA	TRBV30	TRBJ1-2	NA
TGCGCCAGCAGTCCGGGGGAGTACACTGAAGCTTTCTTT	CASSPGEYTEAFF	once	TRBV10-1	TRBJ1-1	NA
TGCGCCAGCAGCCGGGACCGCTACACCGGGGAGCTGTTTTTT	CASSRDRYTGELFF	few	TRBV5-1	TRBJ2-2	NA
TGTGCCAGCAGCTTAGCTAGTCACGAGCAGTACTTC	CASSLASHEQYF	NA	TRBV7-9	TRBJ2-7	NA
TGTGCCAGCAGCGAAGGGGAGGGCACCAGCACAGATACGCAGTATTTT	CASSEGEGTSTDTQYF	NA	TRBV2	TRBJ2-3	TRBD2
TGTGCCAGCAGGGACCCTCGGTGGGGCTACACCTTC	CASRDPRWGYTF	NA	TRBV9	TRBJ1-2	NA
TGTGCTAGTGCCACTACCGGAACAGTGAGCTCCTACGAGCAGTACTTC	CASATTGTVSSYEQYF	NA	TRBV12-5	TRBJ2-7	NA
TGCGCCAGCAGCTCTATGACGGATGGTTTAGAGACCCAGTACTTC	CASSSMTDGLETQYF	NA	TRBV5-1	TRBJ2-5	NA
TGTGCCAGCTCACCGGGATCCTACGAGCAGTACTTC	CASSPGSYEQYF	NA	TRBV18	TRBJ2-7	NA
TGTGCCAGCAGTGAGACCGGGACAGCCTACAATGAGCAGTTCTTC	CASSETGTAYNEQFF	NA	TRBV2	TRBJ2-1	TRBD1
TGTGCCATCAGTAGCAAGATGGAAGCCTCTGGGTTAGGCTACACCTTC	CAISSKMEASGLGYTF	once	TRBV10-3	TRBJ1-2	NA
TGTGCCAGCAGCTCGGACAGGGGGGCAAGCGAAAAACTGTTTTTT	CASSSDRGASEKLFF	once	TRBV7-9	TRBJ1-4	TRBD1
TGTGCCAGCAGCCCCGGACAGGGGGAGGCCTACACCTTC	CASSPGQGEAYTF	NA	TRBV7-2	TRBJ1-2	TRBD1
TGCGCCAGCACCCTCCAGGCAGGGGACTCCTACGAGCAGTACTTC	CASTLQAGDSYEQYF	NA	TRBV10-1	TRBJ2-7	NA
TGTGCCATCAAGGGGAAGGGGGGGCTAACAGATACGCAGTATTTT	CAIKGKGGLTDTQYF	once	TRBV7-8	TRBJ2-3	NA
TGTGCCAGCAGAAGCGGGGGGGCGGGAGAGACCCAGTACTTC	CASRSGGAGETQYF	NA	TRBV6-1	TRBJ2-5	TRBD2
TGTGCCAGCAGCCCAGGGGACGGCAGACAAGAGACCCAGTACTTC	CASSPGDGRQETQYF	NA	TRBV13	TRBJ2-5	NA
TGTGCCAGCAGCTCGCGTCGGGGGGTCTATGGCTACACCTTC	CASSSRRGVYGYTF	NA	TRBV13	TRBJ1-2	NA
TGTGCCAGCAGCTTATTAAGAGGGGCGAGGTATACGCAGTATTTT	CASSLLRGARYTQYF	NA	TRBV7-2	TRBJ2-3	NA
TGTGCCAGCAGCCCATCCTGGTCGAAACCCCACGAGCAGTACTTC	CASSPSWSKPHEQYF	NA	TRBV9	TRBJ2-7	NA
TGTGCCTGGAGTGTCGGGGATGGCAATCAGCCCCAGCATTTT	CAWSVGDGNQPQHF	NA	TRBV30	TRBJ1-5	NA
TGTGCCAGCAGCCAAGATGCGGGCGAGCAGTACTTC	CASSQDAGEQYF	NA	TRBV4-2	TRBJ2-7	NA
TGTGCCAGCAGTTGGGGGGGGGAGACTGGGGCCAACGTCCTGACTTTC	CASSWGGETGANVLTF	NA	TRBV6-5	TRBJ2-6	TRBD2
TGCGCCAGCAGCTTGTACGGGGGGGACTATGGCTACACCTTC	CASSLYGGDYGYTF	NA	TRBV5-1	TRBJ1-2	NA
TGCAGCGTTGAAAGGCAGGGGAGAGAGACCCAGTACTTC	CSVERQGRETQYF	NA	TRBV29-1	TRBJ2-5	NA
TGTGCCGGCAGCCTCGGACTAGCGGGGGGGCCACAAGATACGCAGTATTTT	CAGSLGLAGGPQDTQYF	once	TRBV9	TRBJ2-3	TRBD2
TGTGCCAGCAGCTTAGATCTTGGGGGTTACAATGAGCAGTTCTTC	CASSLDLGGYNEQFF	NA	TRBV11-2	TRBJ2-1	NA
TGTGCTAGCAGCCTAGGACTAGCAGAGACCCAGTACTTC	CASSLGLAETQYF	NA	TRBV7-7	TRBJ2-5	TRBD2
TGTGCCAGCAGCTCTCTATCAGGGGCCTCTGGAAACACCATATATTTT	CASSSLSGASGNTIYF	NA	TRBV11-2	TRBJ1-3	NA
TGTGCCAGTAAAACGGCCAAGGGGGTCAATCAGCCCCAGCATTTT	CASKTAKGVNQPQHF	few	TRBV19	TRBJ1-5	NA
TGCAGCGTTGAAGGACAGACCCCGAATGAAAAACTGTTTTTT	CSVEGQTPNEKLFF	NA	TRBV29-1	TRBJ1-4	NA
TGTGCCAGCAGTTACGAGGGGGCCGGGGGTGAAAAACTGTTTTTT	CASSYEGAGGEKLFF	NA	TRBV6-6	TRBJ1-4	TRBD1